The 24 T cell receptor beta chains below were found in one sample sequenced in a study of early T cells in non-severe SARS-CoV-2 infection. TCRdb reanalysed the 5' RACE reads using MiXCR and keeps one entry per CDR3 protein. The sample contains more than 45,000 distinct CDR3 sequences, more than 5.5% of which appear only once. Sample: whole blood, taken at baseline. These receptors all stem from an adult who was a healthcare worker with PCR-confirmed SARS-CoV-2 infection or an uninfected control (not recorded which).

The table lists this clonotype with a few counts. V usage is TRBV6-1 and J usage is TRBJ1-1; D gene unclear. Trimming removed 7 bases from V and 4 bases from J, with 13 bases in between. Germline V gives CDR1 MNHNS, CDR2 SASEGT. The CDR3 runs to 13 residues. As DNA, the CDR3 is TGTGCCAGCACACCCAGCCCCACCACTGAAGCTTTCTTT. Amino acid sequence: CASTPSPTTEAFF.

J is TRBJ1-5 and V is TRBV20-1; 10 nucleotides agree with TRBD1. This CDR3 has 17 amino acids. Germline V gene lookup returns CDR1 DFQATT and CDR2 SNEGSKA (reference sequence). V lost 0 bases and J lost 3; bases outside the gene matches: 8. CDR3 sequence: CSARDHGDRGNNQPQHF. In DNA, the CDR3 is TGCAGTGCTAGAGATCATGGGGACAGGGGAAACAATCAGCCCCAGCATTTT.

This clonotype was found many times. The V and J genes are TRBV9 and TRBJ2-4; 9 nucleotides match TRBD2. Germline-derived CDR1 and CDR2 are SGDLS and YYNGEE. The CDR3 is 17 amino acids. V dropped 3 bases and J dropped 0; count of bases not matched to a gene: 7. This chain's CDR3 is CASSAGRSGGAKNIQYF. Written as DNA, the CDR3 is TGTGCCAGCAGCGCGGGGCGTAGCGGGGGAGCCAAAAACATTCAGTACTTC.

This clonotype occurred many times. The genes are TRBV29-1 and TRBJ2-2, with D possibly matching TRBD1 (6 bases). Trimming took off 1 base at V and 4 bases at J, with 13 bases between the two ends. The germline gives CDR1 SQVTM, CDR2 ANQGSEA. CDR3 length: 15 amino acids. The CDR3 DNA sequence: TGCAGCGTTGAAGTTACAGGGCAGGCCACCGGGGAGCTGTTTTTT. Amino acids: CSVEVTGQATGELFF.

The table lists this clonotype with a few counts. CDR3 sequence reads: CASSQDQSTQNTEAFF. DNA of the CDR3: TGCGCCAGCAGCCAAGATCAGTCCACCCAGAACACTGAAGCTTTCTTT. The V and J genes are TRBV4-1 and TRBJ1-1, with D uncertain. Trimming pared 0 bases from V and 1 base from J, leaving 12 bases between. In germline, CDR1 is MGHRA, CDR2 YSYEKL. CDR3 length: 16 residues.

This clonotype has a handful of counts. The genes are TRBV12-3 or TRBV12-4 and TRBJ2-2, with D unresolved. Trimming shortened V by 5 bases and J by 10 bases, and 14 bases separated the two germline ends. The CDR3 spans 13 residues. CDR3 sequence: CASSTRPELELFF. The CDR3, as DNA: TGTGCCAGCAGTACCCGACCCGAGCTGGAGCTGTTTTTT.

In its sample, this clonotype was seen many times. The chain recombines TRBV6-6 with TRBJ2-1; TRBD2 matches at 14 bases. Germline V gene lookup returns CDR1 MNHNY and CDR2 SVGAGI (reference sequence). V was pared by 0 bases and J by 8 bases, with 3 bases of the junction left unmatched. The CDR3 contains 16 residues. CDR3 loop: CASSYSGTSGSYEQFF. The CDR3 DNA sequence: TGTGCCAGCAGTTACTCTGGGACTAGCGGGAGCTATGAGCAGTTCTTC.

This clonotype was observed a few times. The genes are TRBV27 and TRBJ2-7; weak D call: TRBD1 (6 bases). Germline V gene data show CDR1 as MNHEY and CDR2 as SMNVEV (reference sequence). This CDR3 is 14 amino acids long. V dropped 4 bases and J dropped 8 bases, with 18 bases sitting between them. CDR3 nucleotide sequence: TGTGCCAGCAGTTCCGCAGGGACAACTTCGAAGCAGTACTTC. Its protein is CASSSAGTTSKQYF.

This clonotype was recorded a few times. The rearrangement joins TRBV20-1 to TRBJ2-5; the match to TRBD2 covers 10 bases. After removal of 5 bases from V and 1 base from J, the junction contained 10 bases not matched to a gene. The CDR3 is 16 amino acids. Germline loops: CDR1 DFQATT, CDR2 SNEGSKA (reference sequence). The CDR3 sequence is CSAEGLAFSAQETQYF. CDR3 DNA: TGCAGTGCTGAGGGACTAGCGTTTTCGGCCCAAGAGACCCAGTACTTC.

The chain has TRBV19 and TRBJ2-1; maybe TRBD2 (5 bases). With 0 bases removed from V and 3 bases from J, the gap between germline ends came to 15 bases. Germline CDR1 and CDR2: LNHDA and SQIVND (reference sequence). CDR3 size: 17 residues. The CDR3 nucleotides are TGTGCCAGTAGTATAGATCTCGCGAGGGCTAACTACAATGAGCAGTTCTTC. This sequence encodes CASSIDLARANYNEQFF.

This clonotype was detected a few times. This sequence joins TRBV7-2 and TRBJ2-3; perhaps TRBD2 as D (5 bases). The CDR3 runs to 13 residues. Germline values: CDR1 SGHTA, CDR2 FQGNSA. V lost 1 base to trimming and J lost 6 bases, with 8 bases between them. The CDR3 DNA reads as TGTGCCAGCAGCTTAGGCCGAGGGGATACGCAGTATTTT. It encodes CASSLGRGDTQYF.

This clonotype has a count of ten or more. The chain recombines TRBV28 with TRBJ2-5, with a weak D call TRBD2 (6 bases). Deletions cut 3 bases from V and 5 bases from J, with 16 bases between. The V gene's germline CDR1 is MDHEN and CDR2 SYDVKM. The CDR3 is 15 amino acids. This CDR3 reads CASSLSRREKETQYF. CDR3 nucleotides: TGTGCCAGCAGTTTGAGTCGTCGGGAGAAGGAGACCCAGTACTTC.

This clonotype appeared a single time. In DNA form, the CDR3 reads TGTGCCAGCAGCCAAGTAGGGAGGGAGGAGCAGTACTTC. Translated, it gives CASSQVGREEQYF. This chain links TRBV3-1 with TRBJ2-7, with 7 bases that match TRBD2. V gave up 1 base and J gave up 7 bases; unmatched junction bases: 4. The CDR3 has 13 amino acids. The V gene's germline CDR1 is LGHDT and CDR2 YNNKEL (reference sequence).

This clonotype was picked up many times. V usage is TRBV18 and J usage is TRBJ2-2; D not certain. The germline gives CDR1 KGHSH, CDR2 LQKENI. CDR3 size: 15 residues. V lost 6 bases to trimming and J lost 3 bases, with 14 bases between them. Written as DNA, the CDR3 is TGTGCCAGCTCCCCGGCTAGGACGGACACCGGGGAGCTGTTTTTT. This gives the protein CASSPARTDTGELFF.

As to this clonotype: The junction differs from germline at one of its ends, possibly a read error. This chain joins TRBV2 and TRBJ1-3; D is unclear. The germline CDR1 and CDR2 sequences are SNHLY and FYNNEI. This CDR3 region has 14 residues. CDR3 region: CASSEVVSENTIYF. Written as DNA, the CDR3 is TGTGCCAGCAGTGAGGTGGTCTCTGAAAACACCATATATTTT.

This chain joins TRBV5-4 and TRBJ2-7; 9 bases agree with TRBD1. Germline V gene sequence: CDR1 SGHNT, CDR2 YYREEE (reference sequence). V lost 4 bases, J lost 7 bases, and 15 bases stayed unmatched. CDR3 size: 16 residues. This CDR3 reads CASSGTLQGARMEQYF. The DNA for the CDR3 is TGTGCCAGCAGCGGTACCCTACAGGGGGCGCGTATGGAGCAGTACTTC.

CDR3 nucleotides: TGCAGCGTTGAGGGGGTCCCGGGACAGCGGGAGACCCAGTACTTC. Translated: CSVEGVPGQRETQYF. This chain links TRBV29-1 with TRBJ2-5; 7 nucleotides match TRBD1. The length of the CDR3 is 15 residues. J lost 5 bases, V lost 3 bases, and 12 bases had no gene match. Germline CDR1 SQVTM, CDR2 ANQGSEA.

This clonotype has just a few counts. The CDR3 DNA is TGTGCCATCAATCAACAGGGGAACTATGGCTACACCTTC. Translated, it gives CAINQQGNYGYTF. This chain joins TRBV10-3 and TRBJ1-2, with 7 bases lining up with TRBD1. The CDR3 totals 13 residues. The J segment lost 2 bases and the V segment lost 7 bases, leaving 4 bases of the junction unmatched. The germline CDR1 and CDR2 sequences are ENHRY and SYGVKD.

This clonotype has only a few counts. The rearrangement uses TRBV5-1 and TRBJ2-1, with D hard to call. This CDR3 is built from 16 residues. The V end was cut by 4 bases, the J end by 2 bases, with 16 bases between. CDR1 and CDR2 (germline): SGHRS, YFSETQ. CDR3 nucleotide sequence: TGCGCCAGCAGCGAAAACATCTTTAACGCCTACAATGAGCAGTTCTTC. Its translation is CASSENIFNAYNEQFF.

The rearrangement links TRBV6-2 or TRBV6-3 to TRBJ2-1, with 13 nucleotides matching TRBD2. Germline assignment: CDR1 MNHEY and CDR2 SVGEGT. V dropped 4 bases and J dropped 7; count of bases not matched to a gene: 16. The CDR3 sequence is 19 residues long. The CDR3 sequence is CASSSLAGGIGLHGNEQFF. Written as DNA, the CDR3 is TGTGCCAGCAGTTCACTAGCGGGAGGGATCGGCCTACACGGGAATGAGCAGTTCTTC.

There are many counts of this clonotype. This chain connects TRBV10-3 to TRBJ2-5; unclear D gene. The germline V gene encodes CDR1 ENHRY and CDR2 SYGVKD. Trimming took off 2 bases at V and 2 bases at J, with 12 bases between the two ends. The CDR3 runs to 15 residues. CDR3 DNA: TGTGCCATCAGTGAGAAGTTCGGGCAGCAAGAGACCCAGTACTTC. This sequence encodes CAISEKFGQQETQYF.

This clonotype is labeled as medium-sized. The gene calls are TRBV7-6 and TRBJ1-5, with D possibly matching TRBD1 (5 bases). Germline V lookup: CDR1 SGHVS, CDR2 FNYEAQ. The length of the CDR3 is 13 residues. Trimming removed 6 bases from V and 7 bases from J, with 13 bases in between. The CDR3 DNA follows: TGTGCCAGCAGTCGCGGCCGGGGGCAGCCCCAGCATTTT. It encodes CASSRGRGQPQHF.

This clonotype appeared many times. The chain has TRBV28 and TRBJ2-7, with D unresolved. The CDR3 length is 12 residues. V lost 1 base, J lost 0 bases, and 1 base lay in between. Germline V gene data show CDR1 as MDHEN and CDR2 as SYDVKM. As DNA, the CDR3 is TGTGCCAGCAGTTTATCCTCCTACGAGCAGTACTTC. Amino acid sequence: CASSLSSYEQYF.

Many counts were recorded for this clonotype. V and J are TRBV5-4 and TRBJ2-1; 8 nucleotides line up with TRBD1. The CDR3 is 15 amino acids. CDR1 and CDR2 (germline): SGHNT, YYREEE (reference sequence). Unmatched junction bases numbered 9, after V lost 4 bases and J lost 6 bases. CDR3 residues: CASSLAGGYSNEQFF. Written as DNA, the CDR3 is TGTGCCAGCAGCCTTGCAGGGGGCTATAGCAATGAGCAGTTCTTC.